Sequencing of this T cell receptor beta chain was carried out in a study of blood T cell repertoires in COVID-19. Study overall: Sites across the United States, Italy and Spain contributed samples from acute and convalescent COVID-19. The cDNA or gDNA used as material had been derived from T cells, B-cell-depleted T cells, or PBMCs.

Authors' methods: Cell counts per sample came from amplifying reference gene primers. Data came from immunoSEQ multiplex PCR; TCRdb stores just in-frame clones and leaves some out. V and J calls and clone size are as listed in that table; D and trimming were resolved from the DNA. Among 200,000 to 250,000 clones, approximately 91% were seen once, and the ten largest hold roughly 2.6%. Trimming pared 6 bases from V and 5 bases from J, leaving 13 bases between. The CDR3 is 12 amino acids. CDR1 and CDR2 from the germline V gene are SQVTM and ANQGSEA. This clonotype was sampled from a woman aged 60-75 years with acute or convalescent COVID-19. Material for sequencing was peripheral blood. The chain has TRBV29-1 and TRBJ1-2; possible D gene TRBD1, 6 bases. The CDR3 region has the DNA TGCAGCGTAGGGGGAGGGTTTTATGGCTACACCTTC. Protein: CSVGGGFYGYTF.